The next 25 T cell receptor beta chains were all read from a single sample in a study of cytomegalovirus exposure and HLA in healthy donors. The method was immunoSEQ multiplex PCR; TCRdb's version includes in-frame clones alone and lacks a portion of them. The sample lists 100,000 to 150,000 clones; 85% to 90% were seen once. The sequenced material came from PBMCs. The receptors shown here come from a man aged 30 to 45 in good health and CMV-seronegative.

With regard to this clone: The sample holds other DNA sequences that translate to the same CDR3. This chain uses TRBV5-1 with TRBJ2-2; D might be TRBD1 (6 bases). Trimming pared 0 bases from V and 2 bases from J, leaving 11 bases between. The CDR3 runs to 16 residues. Germline V lookup: CDR1 SGHRS, CDR2 YFSETQ. The CDR3 loop is CASSLADSLNTGELFF. CDR3 sequence (DNA): TGCGCCAGCAGCTTGGCGGACAGCCTCAACACCGGGGAGCTGTTTTTT.

V and J are TRBV4-1 and TRBJ1-2; tentative D call: TRBD1 (5 bases). With 1 base removed from V and 3 bases from J, the gap between germline ends came to 6 bases. Germline CDR1 reads MGHRA; CDR2 reads YSYEKL. The CDR3 is 13 residues long. The CDR3 nucleotides are TGCGCCAGCAGCCAAGCACAGGACTATGGCTACACCTTC. Encoded protein: CASSQAQDYGYTF.

V and J are TRBV4-2 and TRBJ1-4; TRBD1 matches at 7 bases. CDR1 is LGHNA, CDR2 YNFKEQ, per germline. J gave up 8 bases and V 3 bases, and 12 bases lay outside the gene matches. The CDR3 extends over 16 amino acids. DNA for the CDR3: TGTGCCAGCAGCCACGAGGGGGCCAGGGGTGACGAAAAACTGTTTTTT. Translated: CASSHEGARGDEKLFF.

The chain recombines TRBV27 with TRBJ1-1; D ambiguous. This CDR3 region has 15 residues. V was pared by 3 bases and J by 0 bases, with 11 bases between. Germline V lookup: CDR1 MNHEY, CDR2 SMNVEV (reference sequence). This chain's CDR3 is CASSFIEGMNTEAFF. CDR3 sequence (DNA): TGTGCCAGCAGTTTTATAGAGGGAATGAACACTGAAGCTTTCTTT.

The chain joins TRBV7-9 to TRBJ1-5; a possible D gene is TRBD1 (5 bases). Germline values: CDR1 SEHNR, CDR2 FQNEAQ (reference sequence). V was cut by 3 bases and J by 6 bases, with 9 bases left in between. The CDR3 contains 13 residues. The CDR3 region is CASSFREGQPQHF. The CDR3 nucleotides are TGTGCCAGCAGCTTCAGGGAGGGTCAGCCCCAGCATTTT.

This chain joins TRBV11-2 and TRBJ1-5, with D hard to call. Trimming stripped 6 bases from V and 9 bases from J, with 12 bases between. Germline V gene lookup returns CDR1 SGHAT and CDR2 FQNNGV. The CDR3 spans 12 residues. This chain's CDR3 is CASSAGNGPQHF. The CDR3, as DNA: TGTGCCAGCAGTGCCGGGAATGGGCCCCAGCATTTT.

The chain links TRBV11-2 to TRBJ2-1; 8 bases align to TRBD1. The CDR3 consists of 16 residues. Germline V CDR1 and CDR2: SGHAT, FQNNGV. The V segment lost 3 bases and the J segment 0 bases; nucleotides outside the gene matches: 4. This CDR3 reads CASSFWTGSSYNEQFF. In nucleotides, the CDR3 is TGTGCCAGCAGCTTCTGGACAGGGAGCTCCTACAATGAGCAGTTCTTC.

The gene calls are TRBV27 and TRBJ2-4, with D possibly being TRBD1 (6 bases). CDR3 length: 15 residues. The V gene's germline CDR1 is MNHEY and CDR2 SMNVEV (reference sequence). The V end lost 4 bases, the J end lost 8 bases, and 18 bases lay between the germline ends. Here the CDR3 reads CASSWHYRAVDIQYF. For the CDR3, the DNA is TGTGCCAGCAGTTGGCACTACAGGGCGGTGGACATTCAGTACTTC.

The chain employs TRBV5-1 and TRBJ2-7, with 9 bases aligning to TRBD1. The CDR3 loop spans 15 amino acids. Germline V gives CDR1 SGHRS, CDR2 YFSETQ. The trim removed 5 bases at V and 2 bases at J, leaving 8 bases unmatched. The CDR3 DNA follows: TGCGCCAGCAGGTACCGGACAGGGGATCCCTACGAGCAGTACTTC. This codes for CASRYRTGDPYEQYF.

This chain links TRBV6-6 with TRBJ1-1, with D perhaps TRBD1 (6 bases). The CDR3 length is 12 residues. Germline assignment: CDR1 MNHNY and CDR2 SVGAGI (reference sequence). With 7 bases removed from V and 11 bases from J, the gap between germline ends came to 17 bases. CDR3 coding DNA: TGTGCCAGCACCACGGGGCAGGGGTGGGCTTTCTTT. Translating it yields CASTTGQGWAFF.

The chain joins TRBV2 to TRBJ2-2; D gene uncertain. CDR3 length equals 11 residues. Germline loops: CDR1 SNHLY, CDR2 FYNNEI. V gave up 4 bases and J gave up 9 bases, with 6 bases separating them. CDR3 DNA: TGTGCCAGCAGTGCGTTGTGGGAGCTGTTTTTT. Translating it yields CASSALWELFF.

The genes are TRBV29-1 and TRBJ1-2; D might be TRBD1 (5 bases). Deletions cut 4 bases from V and 7 bases from J, with 13 bases between. Germline V CDR1 and CDR2: SQVTM, ANQGSEA. This CDR3 contains 12 residues. The CDR3: CSVGEGRGGYTF. The DNA for the CDR3 is TGCAGCGTTGGGGAGGGAAGGGGTGGCTACACCTTC.

This chain uses TRBV7-2 with TRBJ2-7, with TRBD1 matching 7 bases. The CDR3 totals 14 residues. Germline V CDR1 and CDR2: SGHTA, FQGNSA. With 6 bases clipped from V and 0 bases from J, the junction kept 5 bases outside the gene matches. CDR3 residues: CASRLQGTSYEQYF. As DNA, the CDR3 is TGTGCCAGCAGGCTACAGGGGACCTCCTACGAGCAGTACTTC.

The genes are TRBV6-6 and TRBJ2-7, with 7 bases that match TRBD1. CDR1 is MNHNY and CDR2 is SVGAGI in the germline V gene (reference sequence). The CDR3 covers 15 residues. V was pared by 0 bases and J by 6 bases, with 8 bases of the junction left unmatched. This chain's CDR3 is CASSYSGRGRIEQYF. The CDR3 DNA reads TGTGCCAGCAGTTACTCGGGAAGGGGGCGGATCGAGCAGTACTTC.

The chain has TRBV5-4 and TRBJ2-7, with 10 bases aligning to TRBD2. This CDR3 contains 14 residues. Germline CDR1 and CDR2: SGHNT and YYREEE (reference sequence). The V gene end was trimmed by 4 bases and the J gene end by 7 bases; junction bases not matched to a gene: 8. CDR3 coding DNA: TGTGCCAGCAGCACCAGCGGGGGGGCCTGGGAGCAGTACTTC. Encoded protein: CASSTSGGAWEQYF. The entire variable domain, with the rest obtained from reference TRBV5-4 and TRBJ2-7, is as follows: ETGVTQSPTHLIKTRGQQVTLRCSSQSGHNTVSWYQQALGQGPQFIFQYYREEENGRGNFPPRFSGLQFPNYSSELNVNALELDDSALYLCASSTSGGAWEQYFGPGTRLTVT.

As regards this clone: Other DNA sequences in the same sample also yield this CDR3. The chain has TRBV27 and TRBJ1-1; tentative D call: TRBD1 (5 bases). The CDR3 covers 13 residues. Per the germline V gene, CDR1 is MNHEY and CDR2 is SMNVEV (reference sequence). Between the trimmed V and J ends, which lost 5 bases and 5 bases, there was a span of 12 bases. As DNA, the CDR3 is TGTGCCAGCAGTAGGCAGGGAAGGACTGAAGCTTTCTTT. Translated, it gives CASSRQGRTEAFF.

The chain has TRBV7-2 and TRBJ1-3; possibly TRBD1 for D (6 bases). V was clipped by 1 base and J by 3 bases, with 10 bases between them. This CDR3 has 15 amino acids. Germline V CDR1 and CDR2: SGHTA, FQGNSA. DNA for the CDR3: TGTGCCAGCAGCTTAGTTAGACAGGTTGGAAACACCATATATTTT. Translation gives CASSLVRQVGNTIYF.

V and J are TRBV19 and TRBJ2-7; TRBD1 is a possible D gene (6 bases). The germline gives CDR1 LNHDA, CDR2 SQIVND (reference sequence). V was cut by 4 bases and J by 2 bases, with 9 bases left in between. This CDR3 contains 13 residues. The CDR3 coding sequence is TGTGCCAGTAGTACGGCAGGGGCCTACGAGCAGTACTTC. Translating it yields CASSTAGAYEQYF.

This chain uses TRBV2 with TRBJ1-4; 7 bases are shared with TRBD1. The junction had 9 bases not matched to a gene; V was cut back by 6 bases and J by 11 bases. This CDR3 spans 13 amino acids. Germline CDR1 SNHLY, CDR2 FYNNEI. The CDR3 DNA follows: TGTGCCAGCAGCCCAAGACAGGGTGGGAAACTGTTTTTT. This codes for CASSPRQGGKLFF. The complete variable domain, with remaining parts taken from reference TRBV2 and TRBJ1-4, reads EPEVTQTPSHQVTQMGQEVILRCVPISNHLYFYWYRQILGQKVEFLVSFYNNEISEKSEIFDDQFSVERPDGSNFTLKIRSTKLEDSAMYFCASSPRQGGKLFFGSGTQLSVL.

This chain links TRBV6-5 with TRBJ2-5, with 8 bases matching TRBD1. The ends lost 5 bases at V and 4 bases at J; junction bases unmatched: 6. Germline V lookup: CDR1 MNHEY, CDR2 SVGAGI. The CDR3 totals 14 residues. The CDR3 reads CASSTRTGRETQYF. CDR3 bases: TGTGCCAGCAGTACCCGGACAGGGAGAGAGACCCAGTACTTC.

The gene calls are TRBV27 and TRBJ2-1; 10 positions agree with TRBD2. V lost 3 bases and J lost 3; bases outside the gene matches: 11. Germline V gene lookup returns CDR1 MNHEY and CDR2 SMNVEV (reference sequence). The length of the CDR3 is 18 residues. DNA of the CDR3: TGTGCCAGCAGTTTTTTGTGGGCTAGCGGGGGTAACTACAATGAGCAGTTCTTC. This translates into CASSFLWASGGNYNEQFF.

This clone was seen once. V usage is TRBV18 and J usage is TRBJ2-5; 8 nucleotides match TRBD2. Germline loops: CDR1 KGHSH, CDR2 LQKENI. V shed 5 bases and J 1 base; nucleotides not matched to a gene: 3. The CDR3 is made up of 14 amino acids. CDR3 loop: CASSRSGSQETQYF. The DNA for the CDR3 is TGTGCCAGCTCAAGAAGCGGGAGCCAAGAGACCCAGTACTTC.

The rearrangement uses TRBV19 and TRBJ2-3; D call uncertain. V was trimmed by 3 bases and J by 2 bases, leaving 12 bases between them. This CDR3 has 15 residues. Germline assignment: CDR1 LNHDA and CDR2 SQIVND (reference sequence). This CDR3 is CASSMFEISTDTQYF. CDR3 DNA sequence: TGTGCCAGTAGTATGTTCGAGATCTCCACAGATACGCAGTATTTT.

The gene calls are TRBV6-1 and TRBJ2-5; weak D call: TRBD1 (6 bases). The CDR3 contains 14 residues. CDR1 and CDR2 (germline): MNHNS, SASEGT. V was shortened by 10 bases and J by 4 bases, with 19 bases between the two germline ends. The CDR3 here is CATSSLTGRETQYF. Written as DNA, the CDR3 is TGTGCCACCAGCAGCCTTACAGGGAGAGAGACCCAGTACTTC.

The rearrangement links TRBV4-1 to TRBJ2-7; 11 nucleotides match TRBD2. Looked up from germline, CDR1 is MGHRA and CDR2 is YSYEKL. The length of the CDR3 is 15 residues. Trimming took 1 base from V and 2 from J; bases not matched to a gene: 1. The CDR3, as DNA: TGCGCCAGCAGCCAAGGACTAGCGGGACCCTACGAGCAGTACTTC. The encoded protein is CASSQGLAGPYEQYF.